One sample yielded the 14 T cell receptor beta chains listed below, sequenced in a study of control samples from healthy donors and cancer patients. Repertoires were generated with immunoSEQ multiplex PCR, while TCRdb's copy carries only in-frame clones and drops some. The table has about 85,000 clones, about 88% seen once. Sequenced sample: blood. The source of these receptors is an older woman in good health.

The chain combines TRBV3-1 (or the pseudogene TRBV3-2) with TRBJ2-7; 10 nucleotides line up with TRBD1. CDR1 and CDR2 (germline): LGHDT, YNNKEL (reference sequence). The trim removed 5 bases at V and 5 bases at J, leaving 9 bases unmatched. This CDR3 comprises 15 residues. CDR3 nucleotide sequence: TGTGCCAGCAGCAACCGGGACAGGGGTTATCACGAGCAGTACTTC. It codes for CASSNRDRGYHEQYF.

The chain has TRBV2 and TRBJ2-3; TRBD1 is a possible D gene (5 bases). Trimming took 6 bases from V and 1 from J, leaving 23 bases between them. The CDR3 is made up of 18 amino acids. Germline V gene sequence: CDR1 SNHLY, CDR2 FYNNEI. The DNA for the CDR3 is TGTGCCAGCAGAGGGTCGATAACAGGAACTTGGGGCACAGATACGCAGTATTTT. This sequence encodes CASRGSITGTWGTDTQYF.

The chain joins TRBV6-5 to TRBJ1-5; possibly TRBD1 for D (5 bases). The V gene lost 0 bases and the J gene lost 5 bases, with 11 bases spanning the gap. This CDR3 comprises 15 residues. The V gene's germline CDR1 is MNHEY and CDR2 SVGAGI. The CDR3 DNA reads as TGTGCCAGCAGTTACTCAAGCCGGGGACATCAGCCCCAGCATTTT. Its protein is CASSYSSRGHQPQHF.

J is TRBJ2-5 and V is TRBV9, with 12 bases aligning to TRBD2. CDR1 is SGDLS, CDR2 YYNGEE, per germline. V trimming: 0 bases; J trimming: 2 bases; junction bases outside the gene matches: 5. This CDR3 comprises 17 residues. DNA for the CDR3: TGTGCCAGCAGCGTAGCGCTAGCGGGAGGGAGACAAGAGACCCAGTACTTC. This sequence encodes CASSVALAGGRQETQYF.

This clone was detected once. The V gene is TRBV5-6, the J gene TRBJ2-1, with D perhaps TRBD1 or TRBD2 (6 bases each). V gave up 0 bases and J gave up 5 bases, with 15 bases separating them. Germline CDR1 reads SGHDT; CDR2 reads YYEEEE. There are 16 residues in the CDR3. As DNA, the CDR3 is TGTGCCAGCAGCTTGGCCCTGGGGGGCAGCCACAATGAGCAGTTCTTC. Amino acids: CASSLALGGSHNEQFF.

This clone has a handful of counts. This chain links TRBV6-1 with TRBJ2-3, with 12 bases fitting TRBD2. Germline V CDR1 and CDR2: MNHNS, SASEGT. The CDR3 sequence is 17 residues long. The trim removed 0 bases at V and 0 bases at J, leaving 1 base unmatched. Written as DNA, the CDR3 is TGTGCCAGCAGTGAAGCTCTAGCGGGGGGGAGCACAGATACGCAGTATTTT. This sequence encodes CASSEALAGGSTDTQYF.

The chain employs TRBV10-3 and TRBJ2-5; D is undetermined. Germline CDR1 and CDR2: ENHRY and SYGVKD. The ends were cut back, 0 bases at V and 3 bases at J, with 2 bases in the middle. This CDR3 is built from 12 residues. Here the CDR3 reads CAISESKETQYF. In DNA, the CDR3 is TGTGCCATCAGTGAGTCGAAAGAGACCCAGTACTTC.

The CDR3 coding sequence is TGTGCCAGCAGCGCTATGGGGGAGGAGACCCAGTACTTC. Amino acid sequence: CASSAMGEETQYF. The V call is TRBV2, the J call TRBJ2-5, with D perhaps given as TRBD1 or TRBD2 (5 bases each). The V end was cut by 6 bases, the J end by 5 bases, with 13 bases between. The CDR3 runs to 13 residues. CDR1 and CDR2 (germline): SNHLY, FYNNEI.

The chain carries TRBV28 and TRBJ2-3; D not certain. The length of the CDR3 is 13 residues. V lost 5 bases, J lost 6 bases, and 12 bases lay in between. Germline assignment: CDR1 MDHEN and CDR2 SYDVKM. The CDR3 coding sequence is TGTGCCAGCAGTAAAACTGGGATGGATACGCAGTATTTT. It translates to CASSKTGMDTQYF.

For the CDR3, the DNA is TGTGCCAGCAACATTGACCCCAGCATACGGGCTTTCTTT. Its protein product is CASNIDPSIRAFF. The chain uses TRBV2 and TRBJ1-1; D is unresolved. The CDR3 runs to 13 residues. Trimming shortened V by 7 bases and J by 11 bases, and 20 bases separated the two germline ends. The germline CDR1 and CDR2 sequences are SNHLY and FYNNEI.

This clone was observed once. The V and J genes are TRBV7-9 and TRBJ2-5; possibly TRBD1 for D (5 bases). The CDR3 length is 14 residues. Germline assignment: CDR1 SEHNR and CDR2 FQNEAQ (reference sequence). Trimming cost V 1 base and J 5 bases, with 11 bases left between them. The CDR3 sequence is CASSLEGARETQYF. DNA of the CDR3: TGTGCCAGCAGCTTAGAAGGGGCCCGGGAGACCCAGTACTTC.

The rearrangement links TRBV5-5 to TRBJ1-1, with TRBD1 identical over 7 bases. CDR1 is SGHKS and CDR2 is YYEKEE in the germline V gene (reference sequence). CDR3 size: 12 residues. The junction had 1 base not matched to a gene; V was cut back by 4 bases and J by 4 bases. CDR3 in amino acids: CASSDRATEAFF. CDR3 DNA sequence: TGTGCCAGCAGCGACAGGGCCACTGAAGCTTTCTTT. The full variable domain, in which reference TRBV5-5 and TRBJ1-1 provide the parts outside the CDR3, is DAGVTQSPTHLIKTRGQQVTLRCSPISGHKSVSWYQQVLGQGPQFIFQYYEKEERGRGNFPDRFSARQFPNYSSELNVNALLLGDSALYLCASSDRATEAFFGQGTRLTVV.

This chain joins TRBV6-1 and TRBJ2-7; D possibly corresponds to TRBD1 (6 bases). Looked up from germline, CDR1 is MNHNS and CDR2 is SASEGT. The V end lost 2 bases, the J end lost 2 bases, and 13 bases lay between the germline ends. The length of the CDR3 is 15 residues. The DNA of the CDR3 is TGTGCCAGCAGTGAACTAGACAGGCAAACCTACGAGCAGTACTTC. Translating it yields CASSELDRQTYEQYF.

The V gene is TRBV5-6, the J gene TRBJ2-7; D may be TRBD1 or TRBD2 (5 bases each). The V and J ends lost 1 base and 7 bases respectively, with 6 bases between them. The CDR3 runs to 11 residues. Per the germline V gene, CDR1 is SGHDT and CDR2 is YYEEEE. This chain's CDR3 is CASSLWGEQYF. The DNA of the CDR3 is TGTGCCAGCAGCTTGTGGGGGGAGCAGTACTTC. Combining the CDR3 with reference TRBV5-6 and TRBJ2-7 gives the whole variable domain DAGVTQSPTHLIKTRGQQVTLRCSPKSGHDTVSWYQQALGQGPQFIFQYYEEEERQRGNFPDRFSGHQFPNYSSELNVNALLLGDSALYLCASSLWGEQYFGPGTRLTVT.